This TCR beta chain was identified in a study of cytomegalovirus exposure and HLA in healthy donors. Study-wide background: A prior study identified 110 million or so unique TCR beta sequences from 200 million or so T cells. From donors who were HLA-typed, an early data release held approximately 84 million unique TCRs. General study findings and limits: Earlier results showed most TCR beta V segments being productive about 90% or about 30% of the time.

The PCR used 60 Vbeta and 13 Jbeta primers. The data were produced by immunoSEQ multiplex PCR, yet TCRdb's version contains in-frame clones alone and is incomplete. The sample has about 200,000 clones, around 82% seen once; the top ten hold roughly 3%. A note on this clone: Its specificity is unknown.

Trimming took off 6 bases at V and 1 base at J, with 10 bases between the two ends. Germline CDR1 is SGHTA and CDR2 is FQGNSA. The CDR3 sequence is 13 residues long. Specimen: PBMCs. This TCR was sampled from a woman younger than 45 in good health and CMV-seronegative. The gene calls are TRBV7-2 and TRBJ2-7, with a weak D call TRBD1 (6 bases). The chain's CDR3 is CASSLDRSYEQYF. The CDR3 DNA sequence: TGTGCCAGCAGTCTGGACAGATCCTACGAGCAGTACTTC.